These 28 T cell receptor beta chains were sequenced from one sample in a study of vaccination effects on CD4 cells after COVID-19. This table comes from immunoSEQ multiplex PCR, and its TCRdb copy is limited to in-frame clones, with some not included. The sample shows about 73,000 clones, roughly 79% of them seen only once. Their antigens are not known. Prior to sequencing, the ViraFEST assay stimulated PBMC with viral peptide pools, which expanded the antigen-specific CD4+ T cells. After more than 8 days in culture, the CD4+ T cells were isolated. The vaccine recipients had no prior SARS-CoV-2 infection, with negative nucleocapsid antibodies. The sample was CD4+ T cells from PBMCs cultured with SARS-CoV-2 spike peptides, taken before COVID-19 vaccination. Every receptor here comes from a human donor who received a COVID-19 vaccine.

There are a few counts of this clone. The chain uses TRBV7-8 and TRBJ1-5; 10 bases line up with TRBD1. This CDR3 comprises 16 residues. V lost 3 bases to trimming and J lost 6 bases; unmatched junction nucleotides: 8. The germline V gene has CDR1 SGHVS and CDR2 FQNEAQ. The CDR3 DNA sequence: TGTGCCAGCAGCTTCCGGGACAGGGGATCGAGTCAGCCCCAGCATTTT. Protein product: CASSFRDRGSSQPQHF.

The CDR3 region has the DNA TGTGCCAGCAGCTTAACCCCCACTAGCGGGGCAATTGTCTACTACGAGCAGTACGTC. It encodes CASSLTPTSGAIVYYEQYV. The chain couples TRBV7-3 to TRBJ2-7; 10 nucleotides match TRBD2. Germline V lookup: CDR1 SGHTA, CDR2 FQGTGA. Trimming cost V 0 bases and J 3 bases; bases outside gene matches: 14. The CDR3 extends over 19 amino acids.

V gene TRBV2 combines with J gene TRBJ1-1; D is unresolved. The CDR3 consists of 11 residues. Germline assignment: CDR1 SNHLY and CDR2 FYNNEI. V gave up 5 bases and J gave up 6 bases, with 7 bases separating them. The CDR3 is CASSPSAEAFF. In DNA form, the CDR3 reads TGTGCCAGCAGTCCATCAGCTGAAGCTTTCTTT.

CDR3 coding DNA: TGTGCCAGCAGACGGACAGGGGGCGTCTCCTACGAGCAGTACGTC. This sequence encodes CASRRTGGVSYEQYV. The chain couples TRBV2 to TRBJ2-7; 11 nucleotides match TRBD1. This CDR3 comprises 15 residues. The trim removed 6 bases at V and 0 bases at J, leaving 4 bases unmatched. Germline V gives CDR1 SNHLY, CDR2 FYNNEI.

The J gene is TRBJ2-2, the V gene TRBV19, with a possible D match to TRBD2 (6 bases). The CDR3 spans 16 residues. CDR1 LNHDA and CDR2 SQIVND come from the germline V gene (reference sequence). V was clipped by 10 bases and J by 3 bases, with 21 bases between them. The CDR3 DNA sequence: TGTGCCACCTCGAAAAATCCCGGAGGGTACACCGGGGAGCTGTTTTTT. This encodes CATSKNPGGYTGELFF.

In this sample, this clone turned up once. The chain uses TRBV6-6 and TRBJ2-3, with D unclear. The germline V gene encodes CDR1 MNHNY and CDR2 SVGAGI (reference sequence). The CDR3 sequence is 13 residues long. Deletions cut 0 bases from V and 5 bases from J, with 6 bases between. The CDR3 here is CASSYSLIDTQYF. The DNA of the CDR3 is TGTGCCAGCAGTTACTCCCTTATAGATACGCAGTATTTT.

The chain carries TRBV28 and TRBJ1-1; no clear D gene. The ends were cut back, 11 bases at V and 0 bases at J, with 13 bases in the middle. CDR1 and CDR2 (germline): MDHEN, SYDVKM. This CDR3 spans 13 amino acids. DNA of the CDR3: TGTGCCCTCAGTGCAGAAATGAACACTGAAGCTTTCTTT. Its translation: CALSAEMNTEAFF. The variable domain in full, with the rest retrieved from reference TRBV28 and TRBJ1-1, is DVKVTQSSRYLVKRTGEKVFLECVQDMDHENMFWYRQDPGLGLRLIYFSYDVKMKEKGDIPEGYSVSREKKERFSLILESASTNQTSMYLCALSAEMNTEAFFGQGTRLTVV.

This chain's CDR3 is CASRGSGGPTDTQYF. CDR3 sequence (DNA): TGTGCCAGCAGGGGCAGCGGGGGCCCCACAGATACGCAGTATTTT. The chain combines TRBV6-5 with TRBJ2-3; 8 bases match TRBD2. This CDR3 comprises 15 residues. The V gene end was trimmed by 6 bases and the J gene end by 2 bases; junction bases not matched to a gene: 7. Germline V CDR1 and CDR2: MNHEY, SVGAGI.

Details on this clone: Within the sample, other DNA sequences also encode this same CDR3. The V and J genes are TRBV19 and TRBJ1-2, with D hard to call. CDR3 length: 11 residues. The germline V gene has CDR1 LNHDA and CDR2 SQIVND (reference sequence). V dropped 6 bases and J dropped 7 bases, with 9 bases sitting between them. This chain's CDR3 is CASSLNLGYTF. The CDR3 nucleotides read TGTGCCAGTAGCCTAAATCTTGGCTACACCTTC. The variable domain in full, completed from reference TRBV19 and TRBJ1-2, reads DGGITQSPKYLFRKEGQNVTLSCEQNLNHDAMYWYRQDPGQGLRLIYYSQIVNDFQKGDIAEGYSVSREKKESFPLTVTSAQKNPTAFYLCASSLNLGYTFGSGTRLTVV.

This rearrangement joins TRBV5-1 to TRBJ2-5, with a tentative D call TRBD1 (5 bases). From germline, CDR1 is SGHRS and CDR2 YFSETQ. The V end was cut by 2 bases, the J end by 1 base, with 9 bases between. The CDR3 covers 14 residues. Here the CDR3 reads CASSLQVTQETQYF. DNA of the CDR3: TGCGCCAGCAGCTTACAGGTGACCCAAGAGACCCAGTACTTC.

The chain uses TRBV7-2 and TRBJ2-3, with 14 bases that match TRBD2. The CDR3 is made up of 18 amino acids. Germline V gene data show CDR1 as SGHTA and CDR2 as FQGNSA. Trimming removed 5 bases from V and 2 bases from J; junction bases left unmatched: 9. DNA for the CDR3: TGTGCCAGCAGCACCCGGACTAGCGGGGGGATTATCACAGATACGCAGTATTTT. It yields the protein CASSTRTSGGIITDTQYF.

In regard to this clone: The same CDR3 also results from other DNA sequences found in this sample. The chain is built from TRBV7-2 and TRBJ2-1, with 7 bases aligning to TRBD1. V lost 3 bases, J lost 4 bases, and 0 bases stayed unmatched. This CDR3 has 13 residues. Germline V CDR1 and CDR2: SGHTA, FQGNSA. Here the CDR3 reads CASSLGQYNEQFF. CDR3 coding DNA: TGTGCCAGCAGCTTGGGACAGTACAATGAGCAGTTCTTC.

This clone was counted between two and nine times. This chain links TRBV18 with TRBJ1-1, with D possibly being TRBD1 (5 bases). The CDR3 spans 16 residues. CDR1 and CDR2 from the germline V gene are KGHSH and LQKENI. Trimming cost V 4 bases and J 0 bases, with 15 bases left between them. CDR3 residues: CASSRQGNGMNTEAFF. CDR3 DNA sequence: TGTGCCAGCTCACGCCAGGGAAATGGGATGAACACTGAAGCTTTCTTT.

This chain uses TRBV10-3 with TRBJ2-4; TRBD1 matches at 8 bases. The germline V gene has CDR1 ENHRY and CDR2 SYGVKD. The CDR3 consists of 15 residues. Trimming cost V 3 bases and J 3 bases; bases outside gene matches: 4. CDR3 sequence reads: CAISDRGRGKNIQYF. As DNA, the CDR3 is TGTGCCATCAGTGACAGGGGGCGAGGCAAAAACATTCAGTACTTC.

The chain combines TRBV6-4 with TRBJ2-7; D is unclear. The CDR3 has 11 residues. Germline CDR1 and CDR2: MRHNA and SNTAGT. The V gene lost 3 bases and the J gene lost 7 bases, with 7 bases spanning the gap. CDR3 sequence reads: CASSESEEQYV. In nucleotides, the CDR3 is TGTGCCAGCAGTGAGTCGGAAGAGCAGTACGTC.

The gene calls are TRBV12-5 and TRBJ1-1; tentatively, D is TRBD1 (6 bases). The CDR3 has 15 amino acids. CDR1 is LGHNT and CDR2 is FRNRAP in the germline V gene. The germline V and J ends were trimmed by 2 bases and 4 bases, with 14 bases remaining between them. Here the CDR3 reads CASGLPRGGFTEAFF. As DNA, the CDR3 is TGTGCTAGTGGTTTGCCTCGAGGGGGTTTCACTGAAGCTTTCTTT. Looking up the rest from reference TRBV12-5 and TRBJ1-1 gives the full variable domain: DARVTQTPRHKVTEMGQEVTMRCQPILGHNTVFWYRQTMMQGLELLAYFRNRAPLDDSGMPKDRFSAEMPDATLATLKIQPSEPRDSAVYFCASGLPRGGFTEAFFGQGTRLTVV.

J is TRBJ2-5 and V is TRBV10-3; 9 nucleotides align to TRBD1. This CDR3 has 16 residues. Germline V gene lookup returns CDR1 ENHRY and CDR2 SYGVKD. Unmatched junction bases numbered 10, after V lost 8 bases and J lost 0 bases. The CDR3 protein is CAIRGAGQGYQETQYF. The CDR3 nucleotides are TGTGCCATCCGTGGGGCGGGACAGGGTTACCAAGAGACCCAGTACTTC.

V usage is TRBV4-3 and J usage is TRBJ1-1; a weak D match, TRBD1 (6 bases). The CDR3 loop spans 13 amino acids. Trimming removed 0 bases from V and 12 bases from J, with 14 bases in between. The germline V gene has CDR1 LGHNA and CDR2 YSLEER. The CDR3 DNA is TGCGCCAGCAGCCAAGATTCAGGGGCGCGGACTTTCTTT. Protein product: CASSQDSGARTFF.

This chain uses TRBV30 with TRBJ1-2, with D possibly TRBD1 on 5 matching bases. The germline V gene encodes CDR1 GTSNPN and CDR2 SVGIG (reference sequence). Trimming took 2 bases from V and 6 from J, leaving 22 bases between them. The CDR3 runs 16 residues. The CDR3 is CAWSILQGGGSDGYTF. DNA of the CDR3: TGTGCCTGGAGTATCCTGCAGGGTGGGGGGTCGGATGGCTACACCTTC.

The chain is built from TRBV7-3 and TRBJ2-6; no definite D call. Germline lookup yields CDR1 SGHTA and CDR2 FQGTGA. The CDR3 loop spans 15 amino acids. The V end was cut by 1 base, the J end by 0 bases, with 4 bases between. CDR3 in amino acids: CASSLKGSGANVLTF. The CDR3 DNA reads TGTGCCAGCAGCTTAAAGGGCTCTGGGGCCAACGTCCTGACTTTC.

In DNA form, the CDR3 reads TGTGCCACCAGCAGAGATACGATAATACCCTACGAGCAGTACGTC. Translating it yields CATSRDTIIPYEQYV. The chain carries TRBV15 and TRBJ2-7; D call uncertain. In germline, CDR1 is LNHNV, CDR2 YYDKDF (reference sequence). Trimming cost V 0 bases and J 2 bases, with 11 bases left between them. This CDR3 comprises 15 residues.

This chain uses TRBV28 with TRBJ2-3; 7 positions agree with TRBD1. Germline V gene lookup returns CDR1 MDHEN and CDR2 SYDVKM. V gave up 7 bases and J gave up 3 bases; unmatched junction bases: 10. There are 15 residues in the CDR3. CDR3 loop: CASINRGFRTDTQYF. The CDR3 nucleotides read TGTGCCAGCATTAACAGGGGATTCCGGACAGATACGCAGTATTTT.

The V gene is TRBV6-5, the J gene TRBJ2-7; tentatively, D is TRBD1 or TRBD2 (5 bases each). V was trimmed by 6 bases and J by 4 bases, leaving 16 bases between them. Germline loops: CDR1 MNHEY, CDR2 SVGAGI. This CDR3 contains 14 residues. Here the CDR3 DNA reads TGTGCCAGCAGGGGAAACCTAGCAGGGTACGAGCAGTACGTC. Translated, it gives CASRGNLAGYEQYV.

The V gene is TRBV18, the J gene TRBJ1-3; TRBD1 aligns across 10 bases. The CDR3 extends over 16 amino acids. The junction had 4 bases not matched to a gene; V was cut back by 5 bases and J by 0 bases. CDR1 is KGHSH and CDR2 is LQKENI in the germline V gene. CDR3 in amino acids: CASSSGTGDSGNTIYF. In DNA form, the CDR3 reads TGTGCCAGCTCATCCGGGACAGGGGACTCTGGAAACACCATATATTTT.

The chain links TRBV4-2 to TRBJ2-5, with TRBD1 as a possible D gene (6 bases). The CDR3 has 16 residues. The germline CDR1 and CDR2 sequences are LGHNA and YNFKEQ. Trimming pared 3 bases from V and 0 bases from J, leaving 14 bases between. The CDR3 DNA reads TGTGCCAGCAGCCACAGGGGATCGGAGAACCAAGAGACCCAGTACTTC. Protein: CASSHRGSENQETQYF.

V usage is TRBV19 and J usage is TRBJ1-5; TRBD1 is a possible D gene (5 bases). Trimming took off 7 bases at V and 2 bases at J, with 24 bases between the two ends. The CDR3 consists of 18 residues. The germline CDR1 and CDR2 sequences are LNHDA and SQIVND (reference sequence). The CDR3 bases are TGTGCCAGTAATTTAGGCAGGAGAGGGGCCTACGGCAATCAGCCCCAGCATTTT. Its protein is CASNLGRRGAYGNQPQHF.

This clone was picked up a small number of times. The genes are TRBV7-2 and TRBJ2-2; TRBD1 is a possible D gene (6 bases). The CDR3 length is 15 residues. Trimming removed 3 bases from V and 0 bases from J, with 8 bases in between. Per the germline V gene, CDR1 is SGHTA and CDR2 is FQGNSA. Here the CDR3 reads CASSFWGPNTGELFF. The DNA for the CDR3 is TGTGCCAGCAGCTTCTGGGGGCCGAACACCGGGGAGCTGTTTTTT.

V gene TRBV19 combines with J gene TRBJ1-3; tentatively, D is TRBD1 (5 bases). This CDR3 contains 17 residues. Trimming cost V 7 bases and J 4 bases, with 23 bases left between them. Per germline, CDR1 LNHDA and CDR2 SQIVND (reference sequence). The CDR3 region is CASTNPRELIKGNTIYF. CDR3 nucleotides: TGTGCCAGTACCAACCCCAGGGAGCTGATAAAAGGAAACACCATATATTTT.